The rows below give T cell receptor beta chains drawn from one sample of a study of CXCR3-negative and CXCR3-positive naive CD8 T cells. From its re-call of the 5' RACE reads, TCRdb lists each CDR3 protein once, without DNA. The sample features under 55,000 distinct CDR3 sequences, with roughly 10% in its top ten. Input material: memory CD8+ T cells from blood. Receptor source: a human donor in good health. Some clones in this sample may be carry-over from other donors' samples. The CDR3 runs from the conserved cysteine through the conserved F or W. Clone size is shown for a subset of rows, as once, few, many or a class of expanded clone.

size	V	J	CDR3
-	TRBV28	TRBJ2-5	CASSSPYRAQETQYF
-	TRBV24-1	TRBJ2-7	CATTQGGRAVYEQYF
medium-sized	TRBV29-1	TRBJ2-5	CSVEDSGGETQYF
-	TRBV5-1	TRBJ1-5	CASSLEGAQPQHF
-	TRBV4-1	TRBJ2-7	CASSQESRQYYEPYF
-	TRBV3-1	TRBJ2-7	CASSQEGLDSYEQYF
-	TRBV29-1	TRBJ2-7	CSVEEFWGGEQYF
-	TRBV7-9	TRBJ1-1	CASSSFNTEAFF
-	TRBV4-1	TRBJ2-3	CASSQAAGMDTQYF
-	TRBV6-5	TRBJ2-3	CASSYSGTDTDTQYF
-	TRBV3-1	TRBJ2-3	CASSHWDRDTDTQYF
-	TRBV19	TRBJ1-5	CATQTKGGGNQPQHF
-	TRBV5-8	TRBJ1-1	CASSLEGARTEAFF
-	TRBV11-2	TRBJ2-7	CASSPSPGGLPYEQYF
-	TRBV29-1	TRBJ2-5	CSGGPTSGEPQETQYF
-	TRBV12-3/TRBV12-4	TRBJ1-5	CASSIRDTSSGNQPQHF
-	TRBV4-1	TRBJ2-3	CASSQDLGVRTDTQYF
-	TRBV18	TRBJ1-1	CASSPPGAEAFF
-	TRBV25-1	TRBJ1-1	CASSELKVGTEAFF
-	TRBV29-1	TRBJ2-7	CSVVSHSSYEQYF
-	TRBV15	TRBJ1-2	CATSMTGSYGYTF
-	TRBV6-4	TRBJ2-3	CASSGQGETDTQYF
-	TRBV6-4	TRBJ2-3	CASSDSIAGDTDTQYF
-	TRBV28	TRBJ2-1	CASSFGLAGVYEQFF
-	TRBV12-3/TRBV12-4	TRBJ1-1	CASSARPMNTEAFF
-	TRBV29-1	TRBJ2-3	CSVHSGGNTDTQYF
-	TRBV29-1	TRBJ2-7	CSVVLRGSGYEQYF
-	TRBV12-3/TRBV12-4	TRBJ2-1	CASSPTDNEQFF
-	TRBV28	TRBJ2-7	CASSADRASRYEQYF
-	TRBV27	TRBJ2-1	CATGLAGFSEQFF
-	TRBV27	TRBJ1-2	CASREVIGAYYGYTF
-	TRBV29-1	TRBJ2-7	CSVRAEGEQYF
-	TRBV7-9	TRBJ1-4	CASSGRKATNEKLFF
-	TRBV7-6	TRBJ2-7	CASSWGSNEQYF
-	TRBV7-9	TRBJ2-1	CASSLAPGRNEQFF
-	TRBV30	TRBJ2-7	CAWSGTHRDRKAYEQYF